Listed below are T cell receptor beta chains from one sample, sequenced in a study of shared clonotypes between healthy human individuals. TCRdb's table, derived via immunoSEQ multiplex PCR, lists solely in-frame clones and lacks some. The sample holds more than 2,000,000 clones, 85% to 95% seen once. Sequencing was performed on naive CD4+ T cells sorted from blood. Receptor source: a man between 18 and 29 years old in good health. Both conserved end residues are part of each CDR3. Fields, in order: CDR3 protein, CDR3 DNA, D gene, J gene, clone size, V gene, CDR3 length. A D gene is named only where the DNA matches it firmly. Part of the rows lack a size; the others show once, few, many or a class for expanded clones.

CASSLQGGGANTGELFF	TGTGCCAGCAGCTTACAGGGGGGAGGTGCCAACACCGGGGAGCTGTTTTTT	NA	TRBJ2-2	NA	TRBV7-3	17
CASSPDNSPLHF	TGTGCCAGCTCTCCTGATAATTCACCCCTCCACTTT	NA	TRBJ1-6	NA	TRBV18	12
CASSNVGEVRETQYF	TGTGCCAGCAGTAACGTCGGGGAGGTCAGGGAGACCCAGTACTTC	NA	TRBJ2-5	NA	TRBV11-2	15
CAWSAQGGEKLFF	TGTGCCTGGAGTGCGCAGGGAGGTGAAAAACTGTTTTTT	NA	TRBJ1-4	NA	TRBV30	13
CASKGTGGSYSPLHF	TGTGCCAGCAAAGGGACAGGGGGCAGTTATTCACCCCTCCACTTT	TRBD1	TRBJ1-6	NA	TRBV6-5	15
CASSQSSYEQYF	TGTGCCAGCAGCCAAAGCTCCTACGAGCAGTACTTC	NA	TRBJ2-7	NA	TRBV7-8	12
CASRTGTAQSYEQYF	TGTGCCAGCAGAACCGGGACAGCACAATCCTACGAGCAGTACTTC	TRBD1	TRBJ2-7	NA	TRBV27	15
CASSPDREGGKLFF	TGCGCCAGCAGTCCGGACAGGGAGGGGGGAAAACTGTTTTTT	TRBD1	TRBJ1-4	once	TRBV5-1	14
CASRGQGSYTEAFF	TGTGCCAGTAGGGGACAGGGTTCTTACACTGAAGCTTTCTTT	TRBD1	TRBJ1-1	NA	TRBV19	14
CASSGQAYGYTF	TGTGCCAGCAGTGGTCAGGCCTATGGCTACACCTTC	NA	TRBJ1-2	NA	TRBV28	12
CASSPRLAFSTDTQYF	TGTGCCAGCAGCCCTCGACTAGCATTTAGCACAGATACGCAGTATTTT	TRBD2	TRBJ2-3	once	TRBV9	16
CASSGWTSGSNEQFF	TGTGCCAGCTCGGGTTGGACTAGTGGGTCGAATGAGCAGTTCTTC	TRBD2	TRBJ2-1	once	TRBV18	15
CASSPQRNYGYTF	TGTGCCAGCAGCCCGCAGCGTAACTATGGCTACACCTTC	NA	TRBJ1-2	NA	TRBV5-6	13
CASTPARSNNSPLHF	TGTGCCAGCACCCCCGCCCGGTCTAATAATTCACCCCTCCACTTT	NA	TRBJ1-6	NA	TRBV6-5	15
CASSWGQGAYEQYF	TGTGCCAGCAGTTGGGGGCAGGGGGCATACGAGCAGTACTTC	TRBD1	TRBJ2-7	NA	TRBV27	14
CASSLGTGGRETQYF	TGTGCCAGCAGCTTAGGGACAGGGGGGAGGGAGACCCAGTACTTC	TRBD1	TRBJ2-5	NA	TRBV11-3	15
CASSEDRDRNTEAFF	TGTGCCAGTAGCGAGGACAGGGACAGGAACACTGAAGCTTTCTTT	TRBD1	TRBJ1-1	NA	TRBV19	15
CASSIREGYGYTF	TGTGCCAGTAGTATCAGGGAGGGCTATGGCTACACCTTC	NA	TRBJ1-2	NA	TRBV19	13
CASSAGDRGVSSPLHF	TGTGCCAGCAGCGCGGGGGACAGGGGGGTTTCTTCACCCCTCCACTTT	TRBD1	TRBJ1-6	NA	TRBV9	16
CASSQRTGDTAGYTF	TGCGCCAGCAGCCAGAGGACAGGGGATACGGCTGGCTACACCTTC	TRBD1	TRBJ1-2	NA	TRBV4-1	15
CASSQTTGGETQYF	TGCGCCAGCAGCCAAACCACCGGGGGAGAGACCCAGTACTTC	NA	TRBJ2-5	NA	TRBV5-1	14
CASVTGPAGGYTF	TGTGCTTCCGTGACGGGCCCGGCTGGTGGCTACACCTTC	NA	TRBJ1-2	NA	TRBV30	13
CASSEAGEQYF	TGTGCCAGCAGTGAAGCCGGGGAGCAGTACTTC	NA	TRBJ2-7	once	TRBV2	11
CASSFGGGLAGNTIYF	TGTGCCAGCAGCTTCGGCGGGGGTCTAGCTGGAAACACCATATATTTT	NA	TRBJ1-3	NA	TRBV5-4	16
CASSLLGANTEAFF	TGTGCCAGCAGCTTATTAGGGGCGAACACTGAAGCTTTCTTT	NA	TRBJ1-1	NA	TRBV11-2	14
CASRFSDEGSPLHF	TGTGCCAGCAGATTTTCGGATGAAGGATCACCCCTCCACTTT	NA	TRBJ1-6	NA	TRBV27	14
CASSLANGTSGGEEQYF	TGTGCCAGCAGCTTGGCCAACGGGACTAGCGGGGGGGAAGAGCAGTACTTC	TRBD2	TRBJ2-7	NA	TRBV5-6	17
CASSSSDRGSYNSPLHF	TGTGCCAGCAGTTCTTCCGACAGGGGCTCCTATAATTCACCCCTCCACTTT	TRBD1	TRBJ1-6	NA	TRBV28	17
CASSFALRGGYTF	TGTGCCAGCAGCTTTGCTCTGCGGGGGGGCTACACCTTC	NA	TRBJ1-2	NA	TRBV5-4	13
CASSEGGGAFGGTFF	TGTGCCAGCAGTGAAGGCGGGGGAGCCTTCGGAGGCACTTTCTTT	NA	TRBJ1-1	NA	TRBV2	15
CASSATGNNVLTF	TGTGCCAGCAGCGCTACAGGGAATAACGTCCTGACTTTC	NA	TRBJ2-6	NA	TRBV6-4	13
CASIQGQGVIDGYTF	TGTGCCAGCATCCAGGGGCAGGGGGTGATCGATGGCTACACCTTC	TRBD1	TRBJ1-2	NA	TRBV7-9	15